The clone carrying this TCR beta chain was found many times. The entry originates in a study of molecular identifiers for immune sequencing clone quantification. TCRdb fed the PCR reads into MiXCR, producing one record per CDR3 protein. In the table there are tens of thousands of distinct CDR3 sequences, 25% of which are singletons. The germline CDR1 and CDR2 sequences are GTSNPN and SVGIG (reference sequence). The V end was cut by 0 bases, the J end by 4 bases, with 10 bases between. This CDR3 comprises 13 residues. This chain links TRBV30 with TRBJ2-7, with a tentative D call TRBD2 (6 bases). Sequencing was carried out using naive CD8+ T cells from blood, with Jurkat cell RNA spiked in. Stated subset: FACS-sorted CD8+CD4-CCR7+CD45RA+ naive T cells. This sequence was found in a human donor in good health. Some libraries in this study had Jurkat cell RNA spiked in. The CDR3 reads CAWSVSGSYEQYF. The CDR3 DNA reads TGTGCCTGGAGTGTGTCCGGGAGTTACGAGCAGTACTTC.